The 18 T cell receptor beta chains below all came from one sample that was sequenced in a study of blood T cell repertoires in COVID-19. The table came from immunoSEQ multiplex PCR; TCRdb's copy has only in-frame clones and leaves some out. The table includes approximately 100,000 clones, approximately 89% detected once. The sample taken for sequencing was peripheral blood. These TCRs come from an elderly woman with active COVID-19.

The chain employs TRBV5-1 and TRBJ2-7; D gene ambiguous. The CDR3 is 16 amino acids. The ends were cut back, 4 bases at V and 0 bases at J, with 17 bases in the middle. Per the germline V gene, CDR1 is SGHRS and CDR2 is YFSETQ. CDR3 nucleotides: TGCGCCAGCAGCACTGGTGGCCAGGATTACTCCTACGAGCAGTACTTC. Translation: CASSTGGQDYSYEQYF.

This chain uses TRBV2 with TRBJ2-5, with D perhaps TRBD2 (6 bases). CDR1 and CDR2 (germline): SNHLY, FYNNEI. The CDR3 extends over 15 amino acids. The ends were cut back, 5 bases at V and 5 bases at J, with 18 bases in the middle. The CDR3 reads CASSSSPGEEETQYF. The CDR3 DNA follows: TGTGCCAGCAGTTCCTCCCCCGGGGAGGAGGAGACCCAGTACTTC.

V usage is TRBV7-2 and J usage is TRBJ2-1, with unresolved D. Germline values: CDR1 SGHTA, CDR2 FQGNSA. CDR3 length equals 15 residues. The ends were cut back, 8 bases at V and 5 bases at J, with 19 bases in the middle. The CDR3 DNA follows: TGTGCCAGCCCCTCTCCACCTGGAGCCAACAATGAGCAGTTCTTC. Protein: CASPSPPGANNEQFF.

The chain employs TRBV7-2 and TRBJ2-3; weak D call: TRBD2 (6 bases). The CDR3 has 14 residues. Between the trimmed V and J ends, which lost 6 bases and 2 bases, there was a span of 12 bases. CDR1 SGHTA and CDR2 FQGNSA come from the germline V gene. CDR3 protein: CASSGGPLTDTQYF. CDR3 nucleotides: TGTGCCAGCAGTGGAGGGCCCCTCACAGATACGCAGTATTTT.

The chain recombines TRBV28 with TRBJ2-1; maybe TRBD1 (6 bases). V was cut by 5 bases and J by 9 bases, with 17 bases left in between. There are 14 residues in the CDR3. CDR1 is MDHEN, CDR2 SYDVKM, per germline. Written as DNA, the CDR3 is TGTGCCAGCAGTATCCTGAAACAGGGTACTGAGCAGTTCTTC. Its translation is CASSILKQGTEQFF.

This chain uses TRBV28 with TRBJ1-5; D is perhaps TRBD1 (6 bases). The CDR3 covers 16 residues. Germline CDR1 and CDR2: MDHEN and SYDVKM. With 2 bases removed from V and 4 bases from J, the gap between germline ends came to 15 bases. CDR3 in DNA: TGTGCCAGCAGTTTAAGAGGACAGATTGGAAATCAGCCCCAGCATTTT. Protein: CASSLRGQIGNQPQHF.

The V gene is TRBV20-1, the J gene TRBJ1-4; 8 bases are a match to TRBD1. The CDR3 contains 11 residues. Germline V gives CDR1 DFQATT, CDR2 SNEGSKA (reference sequence). J was trimmed by 12 bases and V by 6 bases; bases with no gene match: 6. In DNA form, the CDR3 reads TGCAGTGCCCTGGACAGGGTTGAACTGTTTTTT. Its protein is CSALDRVELFF.

V and J are TRBV2 and TRBJ2-7; a possible D gene is TRBD1 (6 bases). Germline assignment: CDR1 SNHLY and CDR2 FYNNEI. There are 15 residues in the CDR3. V was trimmed by 6 bases and J by 2 bases, leaving 17 bases between them. The DNA for the CDR3 is TGTGCCAGCAGCCCCGCTGGGGGCCTTGCCTACGAGCAGTACTTC. It translates to CASSPAGGLAYEQYF.

The genes are TRBV5-1 and TRBJ2-3; TRBD2 aligns across 9 bases. V trimming: 1 base; J trimming: 3 bases; junction bases outside the gene matches: 6. The CDR3 sequence is 16 residues long. Germline CDR1 is SGHRS and CDR2 is YFSETQ. CDR3 region: CASSLMGGRGTDTQYF. CDR3 DNA sequence: TGCGCCAGCAGCTTGATGGGCGGGAGGGGGACAGATACGCAGTATTTT.

The V and J genes are TRBV28 and TRBJ2-2; 11 bases match TRBD2. The CDR3 extends over 18 amino acids. CDR1 is MDHEN and CDR2 is SYDVKM in the germline V gene. J lost 5 bases, V lost 5 bases, and 13 bases had no gene match. DNA for the CDR3: TGTGCCAGCAGTCGCCCGCTAGCGGGAGGCGGGAGAACCGGGGAGCTGTTTTTT. It yields the protein CASSRPLAGGGRTGELFF.

This rearrangement joins TRBV7-2 to TRBJ2-1, with D possibly matching TRBD2 (6 bases). CDR1 and CDR2 (germline): SGHTA, FQGNSA. V was cut by 0 bases and J by 0 bases, with 9 bases left in between. There are 16 residues in the CDR3. CDR3 DNA: TGTGCCAGCAGCTTAGCGGGAGGTGTCTCCTACAATGAGCAGTTCTTC. The encoded protein is CASSLAGGVSYNEQFF.

This clone was detected once. This sequence joins TRBV6-5 and TRBJ1-2, with D possibly TRBD1 on 5 matching bases. Germline V lookup: CDR1 MNHEY, CDR2 SVGAGI. Trimming stripped 8 bases from V and 8 bases from J, with 21 bases between. This CDR3 comprises 14 residues. DNA of the CDR3: TGTGCCAGCGGCCGGAGCAGGGTAAATAACGGCTACACCTTC. Its protein product is CASGRSRVNNGYTF.

This chain links TRBV3-1 (or the pseudogene TRBV3-2) with TRBJ2-1; TRBD2 agrees at 9 bases. CDR1 and CDR2 (germline): LGHDT, YNNKEL (reference sequence). V lost 4 bases, J lost 4 bases, and 5 bases stayed unmatched. The CDR3 loop spans 15 amino acids. For the CDR3, the DNA is TGTGCCAGCAGCCCATCGACTAGCGGATACAATGAGCAGTTCTTC. It translates to CASSPSTSGYNEQFF.

V usage is TRBV7-2 and J usage is TRBJ2-5, with 8 bases fitting TRBD2. CDR1 is SGHTA and CDR2 is FQGNSA in the germline V gene. The CDR3 totals 16 residues. Unmatched junction bases numbered 16, after V lost 5 bases and J lost 8 bases. The CDR3 protein is CASSPTFGGVLNTQYF. DNA for the CDR3: TGTGCCAGCAGCCCTACCTTCGGGGGGGTTTTGAATACCCAGTACTTC.

With regard to this clone: Germline is not matched at one junction end, which may reflect a read error. This sequence joins TRBV29-1 and TRBJ2-1; possible D gene TRBD2, 6 bases. The CDR3 totals 16 residues. Germline V lookup: CDR1 SQVTM, CDR2 ANQGSEA. CDR3 coding DNA: TGCAGCGTTGAACAGTTCGGGACTCACTCCCACAATGAGCAGTTCTTC. Translating gives CSVEQFGTHSHNEQFF.

V usage is TRBV4-1 and J usage is TRBJ2-7; no clear D gene. The CDR3 contains 17 residues. V lost 1 base, J lost 5 bases, and 21 bases lay in between. From germline, CDR1 is MGHRA and CDR2 YSYEKL. DNA for the CDR3: TGCGCCAGCAGCCAAGGGCGGTGGCAACTGCCGACTGACGAGCAGTACTTC. Its translation: CASSQGRWQLPTDEQYF.

This clone was found once. This chain uses TRBV5-8 with TRBJ1-6; the D gene is possibly TRBD1 (6 bases). CDR1 is SGHTS and CDR2 is YDEGEE in the germline V gene. Between the trimmed V and J ends, which lost 6 bases and 4 bases, there was a span of 17 bases. This CDR3 has 16 residues. Written as DNA, the CDR3 is TGTGCCAGCACCATTGAAGGACAGTCTTATAATTCACCCCTCCACTTT. Its protein is CASTIEGQSYNSPLHF. The variable domain in full, with the rest retrieved from reference TRBV5-8 and TRBJ1-6, is EAGVTQSPTHLIKTRGQQATLRCSPISGHTSVYWYQQALGLGLQFLLWYDEGEERNRGNFPPRFSGRQFPNYSSELNVNALELEDSALYLCASTIEGQSYNSPLHFGNGTRLTVT.

This sequence joins TRBV7-9 and TRBJ1-1; unclear D gene. From germline, CDR1 is SEHNR and CDR2 FQNEAQ (reference sequence). The CDR3 has 17 amino acids. Between the trimmed V and J ends, which lost 4 bases and 1 base, there was a span of 19 bases. CDR3 residues: CASSSPRTGEGNTEAFF. CDR3 nucleotide sequence: TGTGCCAGCAGCTCCCCCCGGACGGGAGAGGGGAACACTGAAGCTTTCTTT.